The clone carrying this TCR beta chain came up many times. The target antigen is unknown. Germline V gene sequence: CDR1 SNHLY, CDR2 FYNNEI. The CDR3 is 14 residues long. The V end was cut by 5 bases, the J end by 2 bases, with 12 bases between. Hyperthyroidism, newly diagnosed and lasting under 2 months, affected patients aged 18 to 65. It was RNA transcripts that yielded the amplified TCR beta CDR3 regions. Researchers ran a first-round RT-PCR on the TCR CDR3 using the HTBI primer set. TCRdb re-analysed the multiplex PCR reads in MiXCR, keeping a single row per CDR3 protein. The sample consists of some 760,000 distinct CDR3 sequences, approximately 15% of them appearing once. The data derive from a study of T cells in Graves' hyperthyroidism and ophthalmopathy. General study findings and limits: Ophthalmopathy onset followed model prediction by a median roughly 6 months. Also found in blood were most expanded thyroid clonotypes above 0.001.

The TCR sequence derives from a woman between 18 and 30 years old with Graves' hyperthyroidism. Sequencing used blood. The chain recombines TRBV2 with TRBJ2-5, with D tentatively TRBD1 (6 bases). CDR3 sequence (DNA): TGTGCCAGCAGTTCTATACAGGGACAAGAGACCCAGTACTTC. This sequence encodes CASSSIQGQETQYF.